This TCR beta chain was recorded in a study of PD-1 blockade in classical Hodgkin lymphoma (dated by TCRdb to 2020 to 2022). Regarding the study in general: Nivolumab dosing was 3 mg/kg intravenously every 2 weeks, continuing until either disease progression or unacceptable toxicity. To define a peripheral blood immune signature of response to PD-1 blockade in classical Hodgkin lymphoma, the study combined TCR beta sequencing with CyTOF.

The germline V gene (reference sequence) gives CDR1 as SGHNT and CDR2 as YYREEE. The CDR3 covers 16 residues, taking in both the cysteine and the phenylalanine. Only the CDR3 part of the read is kept: 48 bases, read in frame from the first base. The germline V end is reduced by 0 bases and the J end by 0 bases; junction bases left unmatched: 2. Beyond this particular receptor, the publication reports: Trial patients achieving complete response had baseline diversity similar to newly diagnosed patients, whereas partial responders and progressors had significantly lower diversity. By C4D1, a significant rise was seen in CD4+ TCR diversity but not in CD8+ TCR diversity (p=0.0027 vs p=0.16), and the rise was most apparent among complete responders (p=0.02). Baseline TCR diversity was reported as lower in newly diagnosed patients than in healthy donors, and lower still in relapsed/refractory patients. Only a single clinical trial cohort was studied, and what caused the repertoire differences, possibly disease activity or prior therapy, remained undefined. Lower diversity was seen in patients whose nivolumab began less than 1 year after ASCT, and these patients were left out of later analyses so that immune reconstitution would not confound the results.

Of note for this clone: Its cognate antigen has yet to be identified. Base-call qualities are not available, and no considerably larger clone is one nucleotide away.

Genomic DNA was extracted with the Qiagen DNeasy kit from unsorted PBMCs and from negatively selected CD4+ and CD8+ fractions. Amplification of TCR beta CDR3 regions was done by immunoSEQ multiplex PCR with primers that anneal to V and J segments. A synthetic immune receptor repertoire was used to minimize amplification bias, and any residual bias was removed computationally once sequencing was done. Per the original workflow: Custom Python scripts were used to quantify repertoire diversity as the Shannon entropy index. Unsorted, CD4+ and CD8+ repertoires were analyzed separately, except in combined analyses where CD4+ and CD8+ sequences were merged in silico. Clonal expansion was defined as a frequency increase of at least 2-fold after treatment compared with C1D1, and clones undetected at baseline were assigned a pseudocount of 0.5. Clones with 0 or 1 copy at C1D1 were classified as singleton clones, and clones with 2 or more copies were classified as non-singleton clones. By matching protein sequences in sorted samples from the same patient, clones expanded in unsorted samples were annotated as CD4+, CD8+ or unknown. Wilcoxon tests on paired samples were used to test diversity changes from C1D1 to C4D1. As stored in TCRdb, this immuneACCESS dataset retains in-frame rearrangements with V and J assigned. A fraction of the clones does not appear; measured against another copy, unresolved V genes explain less than half of the discrepancy, and the remainder lacks a known reason. V, J and clone size derive from that table, while D and trimming were established from the DNA sequence. This sample holds about 27,000 clones; approximately 85% were observed only once. The ten largest account for approximately 2.6% of the sample.

The sample's time point, from its label and the paper: cycle 4 day 1 (C4D1), after less than 7 weeks of nivolumab. All trial patients had relapsed after autologous stem cell transplantation, with cohorts A, B and C differing in prior brentuximab vedotin exposure. CD4+ T cells were purified from thawed PBMCs by magnetic negative selection with a Miltenyi CD4+ T cell isolation kit. The trial cohort was composed of about 54 patients with relapsed/refractory classical Hodgkin lymphoma, for whom complete response, partial response or progressive disease was recorded as best overall response. Single-agent nivolumab was administered to trial patients in the multi-cohort phase II CheckMate 205 trial. An independent review committee assessed best overall response using the 2007 International Working Group response criteria. Trial PBMCs were collected immediately before nivolumab initiation (C1D1) and during therapy at cycle 2 day 1 and cycle 4 day 1. Peripheral blood was collected in 8 mL Vacutainer Cell Preparation Tubes, from which PBMCs were isolated by centrifugation and then cryopreserved. Purified CD4+ and CD8+ fractions were generated only in cases for which an additional PBMC sample was available. On LS columns in a quadroMACS separator, the magnetically labelled cells were depleted, and the flow-through was collected as the purified fraction.

The source material was CD4+ T cells from blood, sampled before the fourth cycle of nivolumab. The chain employs TRBV5-4 and TRBJ1-3; TRBD1 matches 8 bases in the middle. This receptor was taken from a human donor with classical Hodgkin lymphoma. The CDR3 protein: CASSLGTGPSGNTIYF. The base sequence is TGTGCCAGCAGCTTGGGGACAGGGCCCTCTGGAAACACCATATATTTT.